The rows below give T cell receptor beta chains drawn from one sample of a study of blood T cell repertoires in COVID-19. Generated by immunoSEQ multiplex PCR, the TCRdb table keeps only in-frame clones and is missing some. The table shows approximately 150,000 clones, with roughly 85% occurring only once. Input material: peripheral blood. These receptors originate from a woman aged 80 or over with acute or convalescent COVID-19. Both conserved end residues are part of each CDR3. The D gene is left open where the match is weak. Clone size, where shown, is once, few, many, or a class for clones that have expanded.

j_call d_call clone_size v_call cdr3_aa cdr3_nt
TRBJ1-3 . few TRBV5-1 CASSPQTGFAGNTIYF TGCGCCAGCAGCCCCCAAACAGGGTTTGCTGGAAACACCATATATTTT
TRBJ1-1 . . TRBV6-5 CASSLVGQNTEAFF TGTGCCAGCAGTCTTGTGGGGCAGAACACTGAAGCTTTCTTT
TRBJ2-5 TRBD1 . TRBV28 CASSSYTNTGERWATQYF TGTGCCAGCAGTTCCTACACAAATACAGGGGAGAGGTGGGCGACCCAGTACTTC
TRBJ1-1 . . TRBV24-1 CATNFQDTEAFF TGTGCCACCAATTTCCAGGACACTGAAGCTTTCTTT
TRBJ2-5 . few TRBV5-5 CASSLDRFQETQYF TGTGCCAGCAGCTTGGACAGATTCCAAGAGACCCAGTACTTC
TRBJ1-4 . . TRBV28 CASSSFWGRINEKLFF TGTGCCAGCAGTTCCTTTTGGGGCCGAATTAATGAAAAACTGTTTTTT
TRBJ2-2 . . TRBV6-2/TRBV6-3 CASSSQTIGEGELFF TGTGCCAGCAGTTCCCAGACTATCGGGGAGGGGGAGCTGTTTTTT
TRBJ2-7 . . TRBV6-1 CASSEAWRADTSSYEQYF TGTGCCAGCAGTGAAGCTTGGAGGGCGGACACGAGCTCCTACGAGCAGTACTTC
TRBJ2-6 . . TRBV10-3 CAISESLSGANVLTF TGTGCCATCAGTGAGTCCCTTTCTGGGGCCAACGTCCTGACTTTC
TRBJ1-3 . once TRBV7-2 CASSLGGAGNTIYF TGTGCCAGCAGCTTAGGGGGGGCTGGAAACACCATATATTTT
TRBJ2-1 . . TRBV12-3/TRBV12-4 CASSTQYNEQFF TGTGCCAGCAGTACCCAGTACAATGAGCAGTTCTTC
TRBJ1-1 . once TRBV19 CASSIGQGNTEAFF TGTGCCAGTAGTATTGGGCAGGGGAACACTGAAGCTTTCTTT
TRBJ2-2 . . TRBV7-2 CASSLVGGTNTGELFF TGTGCCAGCAGCTTAGTTGGCGGGACCAACACCGGGGAGCTGTTTTTT
TRBJ1-5 . . TRBV2 CASSPGRGDQPQHF TGTGCCAGCAGTCCGGGGAGGGGCGATCAGCCCCAGCATTTT
TRBJ2-7 TRBD1 . TRBV7-3 CASSFGQGLEQYF TGTGCCAGCAGCTTCGGACAGGGTCTCGAGCAGTACTTC
TRBJ2-2 TRBD1 . TRBV19 CASSIGQGANTGELFF TGTGCCAGTAGTATCGGACAGGGTGCGAACACCGGGGAGCTGTTTTTT
TRBJ2-5 . . TRBV5-6 CASSLGTRETQYF TGTGCCAGCAGCTTGGGAACGCGGGAGACCCAGTACTTC
TRBJ2-3 . . TRBV11-2 CASSFLAGSTDTQYF TGTGCCAGCAGCTTCCTGGCGGGATCTACGGATACGCAGTATTTT
TRBJ1-2 TRBD1 once TRBV2 CASRGTVYGYTF TGTGCCAGCCGCGGGACAGTCTATGGCTACACCTTC
TRBJ2-1 TRBD1 few TRBV10-3 CAIREPGQGRGNEQFF TGTGCCATCAGGGAACCGGGACAGGGTCGAGGGAATGAGCAGTTCTTC
TRBJ1-3 . . TRBV7-2 CASSPRQSPSGNTIYF TGTGCCAGCAGCCCCCGACAATCCCCCTCTGGAAACACCATATATTTT
TRBJ1-2 . . TRBV6-1 CASSEGPYGYTF TGTGCCAGCAGTGAGGGGCCATATGGCTACACCTTC
TRBJ2-5 . . TRBV6-1 CASSEEVNTGETQYF TGTGCCAGCAGTGAAGAGGTCAACACGGGAGAGACCCAGTACTTC
TRBJ1-6 TRBD1 . TRBV5-5 CASSLAGTDNSPLHF TGTGCCAGCAGCTTGGCCGGGACAGATAATTCACCCCTCCACTTT
TRBJ2-7 . . TRBV7-2 CASSPGLVTYEQYF TGTGCCAGCAGCCCGGGACTGGTTACCTACGAGCAGTACTTC
TRBJ1-5 . . TRBV5-6 CASSLAGLNQPQHF TGTGCCAGCAGCTTGGCGGGACTCAATCAGCCCCAGCATTTT
TRBJ2-3 TRBD2 . TRBV5-1 CASSFLAGTTDTQYF TGCGCCAGCAGCTTTTTAGCGGGGACCACAGATACGCAGTATTTT
TRBJ2-2 . once TRBV7-2 CASSVGGPNTGELFF TGTGCCAGCAGCGTCGGGGGTCCGAACACCGGGGAGCTGTTTTTT
TRBJ1-4 TRBD1 . TRBV28 CASTDYRGNTEKLFF TGTGCCAGCACCGACTACAGGGGAAATACGGAAAAACTGTTTTTT
TRBJ1-1 TRBD1 . TRBV5-1 CASSGTGLELSPSSF TGCGCCAGCAGCGGGACAGGTTTGGAGCTTTCCCCTTCGTCCTTT
TRBJ1-4 . . TRBV19 CASSYSGTSNEKLFF TGTGCCAGTAGCTATAGCGGGACTTCTAATGAAAAACTGTTTTTT
TRBJ2-7 TRBD1 . TRBV6-1 CASSEVGRGQGTYEQYF TGTGCCAGCAGTGAAGTAGGTCGGGGACAGGGAACCTACGAGCAGTACTTC
TRBJ2-1 . . TRBV15 CATSRVTGLYNEQFF TGTGCCACCAGCCGGGTCACAGGGCTCTACAATGAGCAGTTCTTC
TRBJ2-2 TRBD2 . TRBV5-1 CASSSQPGLAGSGELFF TGCGCCAGCAGCTCGCAACCGGGACTAGCGGGTTCAGGGGAGCTGTTTTTT
TRBJ1-4 TRBD1 . TRBV2 CASRGTGGVEKLFF TGTGCCAGCAGAGGGACAGGGGGGGTTGAAAAACTGTTTTTT
TRBJ1-2 . medium-sized TRBV19 CASSTQQGAYGYTF TGTGCCAGTAGTACCCAACAGGGAGCCTATGGCTACACCTTC
TRBJ1-2 . . TRBV2 CASSGFRGPRRGYTF TGTGCCAGCAGTGGGTTCAGGGGACCAAGGAGGGGCTACACCTTC
TRBJ1-5 TRBD1 . TRBV2 CASSEGGQVGYQPQHF TGTGCCAGCAGTGAAGGTGGACAGGTAGGGTATCAGCCCCAGCATTTT
TRBJ2-3 TRBD1 few TRBV5-8 CASSLGGRGSDTQYF TGTGCCAGCAGCTTGGGGGGCAGGGGGTCAGATACGCAGTATTTT
TRBJ1-6 TRBD1 once TRBV5-5 CASARQGNSPLHF TGTGCCAGCGCCCGACAGGGAAATTCACCCCTCCACTTT
TRBJ1-4 . . TRBV6-4 CASSEREWDEKLFF TGTGCCAGCAGTGAGAGGGAATGGGATGAAAAACTGTTTTTT
TRBJ1-6 . . TRBV30 CAWRDNRAPLHF TGTGCCTGGAGGGACAATCGGGCACCCCTCCACTTT
TRBJ2-3 TRBD2 few TRBV6-5 CASRLASTDTQYF TGTGCCAGCCGACTAGCGAGCACAGATACGCAGTATTTT
TRBJ1-4 . . TRBV4-2 CASSQDRREKLFF TGTGCCAGCAGCCAAGATCGGAGAGAAAAACTGTTTTTT
TRBJ2-1 . . TRBV12-5 CASGLVRGAGALSYNEQFF TGTGCTAGTGGTTTGGTACGAGGAGCGGGCGCACTCTCCTACAATGAGCAGTTCTTC
TRBJ2-7 TRBD1 . TRBV30 CACRQGYPNYEQYF TGTGCCTGTAGACAGGGGTACCCAAACTACGAGCAGTACTTC
TRBJ1-1 . many TRBV2 CASFLGSFEAFF TGTGCCAGTTTCTTAGGGAGTTTTGAAGCTTTCTTT
TRBJ1-2 . . TRBV18 CASSPEGPYGYTF TGTGCCAGCTCACCAGAGGGCCCCTATGGCTACACCTTC
TRBJ2-1 . . TRBV5-1 CASSFHRSTYNEQFF TGCGCCAGCAGCTTCCACAGGTCTACCTACAATGAGCAGTTCTTC
TRBJ1-6 . . TRBV4-1 CASSEQTNFNSPLHF TGCGCCAGCAGCGAGCAGACAAATTTCAATTCACCCCTCCACTTT
TRBJ2-5 TRBD2 . TRBV18 CASSPGEGLQETQYF TGTGCCAGCTCTCCCGGGGAGGGTTTACAAGAGACCCAGTACTTC
TRBJ2-1 TRBD2 . TRBV2 CASSAPGLAGANEQFF TGTGCCAGCAGTGCCCCGGGACTAGCGGGAGCCAATGAGCAGTTCTTC
TRBJ1-1 . . TRBV9 CASSVEVDTLNTEAFF TGTGCCAGCAGCGTAGAGGTTGACACGTTGAACACTGAAGCTTTCTTT
TRBJ1-1 . . TRBV3-1/TRBV3-2 CASSQNRLNTEAFF TGTGCCAGCAGCCAAAACAGACTGAACACTGAAGCTTTCTTT
TRBJ2-7 . . TRBV28 CASSLEVYEQYF TGTGCCAGCAGTTTAGAGGTCTACGAGCAGTACTTC
TRBJ2-2 . . TRBV3-1/TRBV3-2 CASSQGVQGTGELFF TGTGCCAGCAGCCAAGGGGTACAGGGCACCGGGGAGCTGTTTTTT
TRBJ1-2 TRBD1 . TRBV4-3 CASSQVVARGTGGYGYTF TGCGCCAGCAGCCAAGTTGTTGCGAGGGGGACAGGGGGTTATGGCTACACCTTC
TRBJ2-6 TRBD1 . TRBV7-3 CASSPGTGVSGANVLTF TGTGCCAGCAGCCCCGGGACAGGGGTCTCTGGGGCCAACGTCCTGACTTTC
TRBJ1-1 . . TRBV19 CASTLISGTEAFF TGTGCCAGTACCCTGATTAGCGGCACTGAAGCTTTCTTT
TRBJ2-3 TRBD1 . TRBV6-5 CASRETGEGADTQYF TGTGCCAGCAGAGAGACAGGGGAAGGTGCAGATACGCAGTATTTT